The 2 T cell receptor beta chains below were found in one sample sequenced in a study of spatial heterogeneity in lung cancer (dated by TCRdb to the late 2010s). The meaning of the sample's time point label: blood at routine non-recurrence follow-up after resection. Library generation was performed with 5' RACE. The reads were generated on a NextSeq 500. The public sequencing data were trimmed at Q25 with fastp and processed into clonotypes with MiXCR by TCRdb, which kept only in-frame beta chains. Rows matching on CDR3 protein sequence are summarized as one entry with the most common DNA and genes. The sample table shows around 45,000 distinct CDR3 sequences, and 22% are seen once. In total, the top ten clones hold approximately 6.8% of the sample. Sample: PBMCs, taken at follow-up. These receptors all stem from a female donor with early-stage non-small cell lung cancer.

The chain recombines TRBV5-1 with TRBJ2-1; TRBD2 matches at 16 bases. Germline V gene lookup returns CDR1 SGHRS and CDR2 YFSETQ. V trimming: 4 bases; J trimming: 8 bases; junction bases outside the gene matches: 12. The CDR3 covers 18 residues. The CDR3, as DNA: TGCGCCAGCAGCCCGGGACTAGCGGGGGGGCCGGGCCGAGATGAGCAGTTCTTC. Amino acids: CASSPGLAGGPGRDEQFF.

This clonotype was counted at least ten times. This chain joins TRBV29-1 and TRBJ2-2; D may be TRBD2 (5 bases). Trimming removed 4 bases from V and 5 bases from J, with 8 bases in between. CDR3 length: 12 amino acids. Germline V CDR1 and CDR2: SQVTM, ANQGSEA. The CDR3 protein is CSVGTGTGELFF. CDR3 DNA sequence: TGCAGCGTTGGAACGGGAACCGGGGAGCTGTTTTTT.